These 30 T cell receptor beta chains were sequenced from one sample in a study of blood T cell repertoires in COVID-19. Clones were read by immunoSEQ multiplex PCR, and TCRdb kept only the in-frame ones, dropping some. The sample yields about 95,000 clones, around 80% seen once. Sequencing was done on a sample of peripheral blood. The source of these receptors is a human donor in a cohort sampled during active COVID-19.

This clone has a handful of counts. The chain uses TRBV7-8 and TRBJ2-7; 8 bases fit TRBD1. The trim removed 3 bases at V and 3 bases at J, leaving 4 bases unmatched. From germline, CDR1 is SGHVS and CDR2 FQNEAQ. The CDR3 consists of 14 residues. The CDR3 here is CASSLQGAGYEQYF. CDR3 nucleotide sequence: TGTGCCAGCAGCTTGCAGGGGGCAGGCTACGAGCAGTACTTC.

J is TRBJ2-7 and V is TRBV9; weak D call: TRBD1 (5 bases). Deletions cut 0 bases from V and 0 bases from J, with 10 bases between. The V gene's germline CDR1 is SGDLS and CDR2 YYNGEE. CDR3 length: 15 residues. CDR3 sequence (DNA): TGTGCCAGCAGCGTAGCAGGGTACAGCTCCTACGAGCAGTACTTC. It encodes CASSVAGYSSYEQYF.

V usage is TRBV19 and J usage is TRBJ2-2, with 9 bases that match TRBD1. The length of the CDR3 is 18 residues. V lost 4 bases and J lost 4; bases outside the gene matches: 13. Germline-derived CDR1 and CDR2 are LNHDA and SQIVND (reference sequence). CDR3 sequence reads: CASSREDRGGSFTGELFF. The CDR3 DNA sequence: TGTGCCAGTAGTAGAGAGGACAGGGGTGGGTCGTTCACCGGGGAGCTGTTTTTT.

In nucleotides, the CDR3 is TGCGCCAGCAGCCAAAGGCGGGACAGGGGGCTTCTACAGCCCCAGCATTTT. Translating gives CASSQRRDRGLLQPQHF. The chain has TRBV4-1 and TRBJ1-5; 12 bases line up with TRBD1. The CDR3 contains 17 residues. V shed 2 bases, J shed 7 bases, and the junction held 9 bases outside the gene matches. Germline V gene lookup returns CDR1 MGHRA and CDR2 YSYEKL.

The V and J genes are TRBV3-1 (or the pseudogene TRBV3-2) and TRBJ2-5, with TRBD2 matching over 9 bases. The CDR3 loop spans 16 amino acids. From germline, CDR1 is LGHDT and CDR2 YNNKEL (reference sequence). V shed 3 bases and J 5 bases; nucleotides not matched to a gene: 10. The CDR3 DNA is TGTGCCAGCAGCCAGCAGGGGGGACTAGCAGGGGAGACCCAGTACTTC. It translates to CASSQQGGLAGETQYF.

The CDR3, as DNA: TGCAGCGTCGGGGGACTCAGTTCTAGCGGACACTACGAGCAGTACTTC. Translated, it gives CSVGGLSSSGHYEQYF. The gene calls are TRBV29-1 and TRBJ2-7; 7 nucleotides line up with TRBD2. The CDR3 is 16 residues long. V was clipped by 6 bases and J by 3 bases; unmatched bases: 17. Germline CDR1 and CDR2: SQVTM and ANQGSEA.

This chain connects TRBV29-1 to TRBJ1-2; 7 bases are a match to TRBD1. The V gene's germline CDR1 is SQVTM and CDR2 ANQGSEA. The CDR3 covers 14 residues. The V and J ends lost 0 bases and 5 bases, in that order; junction bases with no gene match: 6. CDR3 nucleotide sequence: TGCAGCGTTGAAGAACAAACAGGGGTATATGGCTACACCTTC. This sequence encodes CSVEEQTGVYGYTF. The full variable domain, completed using reference TRBV29-1 and TRBJ1-2, is SAVISQKPSRDICQRGTSLTIQCQVDSQVTMMFWYRQQPGQSLTLIATANQGSEATYESGFVIDKFPISRPNLTFSTLTVSNMSPEDSSIYLCSVEEQTGVYGYTFGSGTRLTVV.

The chain combines TRBV27 with TRBJ1-1, with D unresolved. Deletions cut 6 bases from V and 0 bases from J, with 17 bases between. From germline, CDR1 is MNHEY and CDR2 SMNVEV (reference sequence). The CDR3 extends over 16 amino acids. The CDR3: CASSPSLSSMNTEAFF. In DNA form, the CDR3 reads TGTGCCAGCAGCCCCTCTCTCTCGAGCATGAACACTGAAGCTTTCTTT.

This rearrangement joins TRBV5-1 to TRBJ1-4; D may be TRBD1 (5 bases). Germline loops: CDR1 SGHRS, CDR2 YFSETQ. This CDR3 comprises 12 residues. V gave up 2 bases and J gave up 8 bases, with 7 bases separating them. CDR3 DNA: TGCGCCAGCAGCTTAGGACACGAAAAACTGTTTTTT. As protein: CASSLGHEKLFF.

The chain has TRBV11-2 and TRBJ1-1; D remains ambiguous. Trimming cost V 4 bases and J 3 bases, with 12 bases left between them. Germline lookup yields CDR1 SGHAT and CDR2 FQNNGV. The CDR3 is 14 residues long. This CDR3 is CASSSIALYTEAFF. The CDR3 DNA sequence: TGTGCCAGCAGCTCTATAGCCCTTTACACTGAAGCTTTCTTT.

The V call is TRBV5-4, the J call TRBJ1-6; 7 bases are a match to TRBD1. The V and J ends lost 4 bases and 10 bases, in that order; junction bases with no gene match: 8. This CDR3 spans 14 amino acids. Per the germline V gene, CDR1 is SGHNT and CDR2 is YYREEE (reference sequence). Written as DNA, the CDR3 is TGTGCCAGCAGCCAAGAGACAGGGTGGTCACCCCTCCACTTT. Protein product: CASSQETGWSPLHF.

The rearrangement uses TRBV7-6 and TRBJ2-7; 9 bases fit TRBD2. The CDR3 is 15 residues long. V shed 6 bases, J shed 0 bases, and the junction held 6 bases outside the gene matches. Germline assignment: CDR1 SGHVS and CDR2 FNYEAQ. The CDR3, as DNA: TGTGCCAGCAGTCGGACTAGCGCTAACTCCTACGAGCAGTACTTC. Protein sequence: CASSRTSANSYEQYF.

This clone showed up many times. The V call is TRBV4-2, the J call TRBJ2-1, with 13 bases matching TRBD2. Trimming took 3 bases from V and 5 from J; bases not matched to a gene: 13. Germline lookup yields CDR1 LGHNA and CDR2 YNFKEQ. The CDR3 is 19 residues long. CDR3 in amino acids: CASSHNPGTSGMFDNEQFF. CDR3 bases: TGTGCCAGCAGCCACAACCCCGGGACTAGCGGGATGTTCGACAATGAGCAGTTCTTC.

This clone was detected once. The CDR3 nucleotides are TGTGCCAGCAGCCCGACAGATAATTCACCCCTCCACTTT. Encoded protein: CASSPTDNSPLHF. The gene calls are TRBV12-3 or TRBV12-4 and TRBJ1-6; a possible D gene is TRBD1 (5 bases). Trimming cost V 6 bases and J 5 bases, with 8 bases left between them. There are 13 residues in the CDR3.

This sequence joins TRBV10-3 and TRBJ2-3; a weak D match, TRBD2 (6 bases). The germline gives CDR1 ENHRY, CDR2 SYGVKD. The CDR3 is 17 residues long. Between the trimmed V and J ends, which lost 4 bases and 2 bases, there was a span of 19 bases. CDR3 sequence: CAISVAGSEVATDTQYF. Here the CDR3 DNA reads TGTGCCATCAGTGTTGCGGGGTCAGAAGTAGCCACAGATACGCAGTATTTT.

The chain is built from TRBV10-3 and TRBJ1-4; 8 bases match TRBD1. Germline-derived CDR1 and CDR2 are ENHRY and SYGVKD. The CDR3 is 15 amino acids. J was trimmed by 7 bases and V by 8 bases; bases with no gene match: 12. The CDR3 DNA is TGTGCCATCGCAAATCGGGGACAGGCGGGTGAAAAACTGTTTTTT. Translated, it gives CAIANRGQAGEKLFF.

V usage is TRBV7-6 and J usage is TRBJ2-1; TRBD2 aligns across 8 bases. CDR3 length: 14 amino acids. The germline gives CDR1 SGHVS, CDR2 FNYEAQ. J lost 5 bases, V lost 2 bases, and 2 bases had no gene match. This CDR3 reads CASSLSGGNNEQFF. The CDR3 region has the DNA TGTGCCAGCAGCTTAAGCGGGGGAAACAATGAGCAGTTCTTC.

The CDR3 nucleotides read TGTGCCAGTAGTATACAGGGCGCAAGATCTAATGAAAAACTGTTTTTT. It yields the protein CASSIQGARSNEKLFF. The chain joins TRBV19 to TRBJ1-4, with a weak D call TRBD1 (5 bases). The CDR3 is made up of 16 amino acids. Germline-derived CDR1 and CDR2 are LNHDA and SQIVND (reference sequence). Trimming left V 2 bases short and J 3 bases short, with 13 bases between.

The rearrangement links TRBV5-4 to TRBJ2-3, with 11 bases identical to TRBD2. The length of the CDR3 is 16 residues. Germline assignment: CDR1 SGHNT and CDR2 YYREEE (reference sequence). V trimming: 0 bases; J trimming: 5 bases; junction bases outside the gene matches: 5. For the CDR3, the DNA is TGTGCCAGCAGCTTGGACCTAGCGGGAGGCAAAGATACGCAGTATTTT. This sequence encodes CASSLDLAGGKDTQYF.

This chain connects TRBV9 to TRBJ2-7, with 7 bases matching TRBD2. With 1 base clipped from V and 4 bases from J, the junction kept 11 bases outside the gene matches. In germline, CDR1 is SGDLS, CDR2 YYNGEE. The CDR3 sequence is 16 residues long. Here the CDR3 DNA reads TGTGCCAGCAGCGTAAGTTCGGCTAGCGGCTTATACGAGCAGTACTTC. Its protein is CASSVSSASGLYEQYF.

This clone was seen a single time. This chain uses TRBV5-6 with TRBJ2-7, with TRBD2 matching over 12 bases. Germline lookup yields CDR1 SGHDT and CDR2 YYEEEE. The CDR3 is made up of 16 amino acids. V trimming: 1 base; J trimming: 4 bases; junction bases outside the gene matches: 6. Written as DNA, the CDR3 is TGTGCCAGCAGCTTGACTAGCGGGGGGCTCCAGTACGAGCAGTACTTC. Translated: CASSLTSGGLQYEQYF.

In its sample, this clone was seen a few times. This chain joins TRBV6-4 and TRBJ2-5; 7 bases align to TRBD1. The CDR3 runs 14 residues. V dropped 5 bases and J dropped 4; count of bases not matched to a gene: 7. The germline CDR1 and CDR2 sequences are MRHNA and SNTAGT. CDR3 DNA: TGTGCCAGCAGTATGGAAGGGGGCAGAGAGACCCAGTACTTC. Amino acid sequence: CASSMEGGRETQYF.

The sample holds a few counts of this clone. The genes are TRBV5-4 and TRBJ2-5; no definite D call. Germline CDR1 is SGHNT and CDR2 is YYREEE (reference sequence). The CDR3 extends over 13 amino acids. Trimming took 1 base from V and 3 from J, leaving 7 bases between them. CDR3 sequence reads: CASSLLFEETQYF. The CDR3 DNA reads TGTGCCAGCAGCTTGTTGTTCGAAGAGACCCAGTACTTC.

V and J are TRBV18 and TRBJ1-6, with 8 positions matching TRBD1. J was trimmed by 5 bases and V by 3 bases; bases with no gene match: 18. Germline V gene sequence: CDR1 KGHSH, CDR2 LQKENI. CDR3 length equals 20 residues. CDR3 sequence: CASSPIPVRGRVLDNSPLHF. The CDR3 region has the DNA TGTGCCAGCTCACCGATTCCGGTCAGGGGGCGCGTGCTCGATAATTCACCCCTCCACTTT.

V and J are TRBV18 and TRBJ1-6; 10 bases align to TRBD1. CDR1 is KGHSH and CDR2 is LQKENI in the germline V gene. The CDR3 is 14 residues long. Trimming cost V 2 bases and J 9 bases; bases outside gene matches: 1. CDR3 sequence reads: CASSPDRGLSPLHF. The CDR3 DNA reads TGTGCCAGCTCACCAGACAGGGGGCTTTCACCCCTCCACTTT.

This clone was found once. The CDR3 protein is CASSFSQGSYNSPLHF. The CDR3 nucleotides read TGTGCCAGCAGCTTCTCTCAGGGTTCCTATAATTCACCCCTCCACTTT. The chain has TRBV5-4 and TRBJ1-6; possible D gene TRBD1, 5 bases. V lost 2 bases, J lost 1 base, and 10 bases lay in between. The CDR3 is 16 residues long. Per the germline V gene, CDR1 is SGHNT and CDR2 is YYREEE (reference sequence).

The genes are TRBV27 and TRBJ2-3, with D perhaps matching TRBD2 (6 bases). The CDR3 contains 17 residues. The germline V gene encodes CDR1 MNHEY and CDR2 SMNVEV (reference sequence). Trimming shortened V by 3 bases and J by 2 bases, and 18 bases separated the two germline ends. CDR3 nucleotide sequence: TGTGCCAGCAGTTTCAGGCGGGTAGCGGAGATCACAGATACGCAGTATTTT. Translated, it gives CASSFRRVAEITDTQYF.

The chain links TRBV5-1 to TRBJ1-2; a possible D gene is TRBD1 (6 bases). The CDR3 is made up of 14 amino acids. V was clipped by 3 bases and J by 3 bases, with 12 bases between them. CDR1 and CDR2 from the germline V gene are SGHRS and YFSETQ. CDR3 in amino acids: CASSSSAGDYGYTF. The CDR3 bases are TGCGCCAGCAGCTCCTCGGCAGGGGACTATGGCTACACCTTC.

This chain links TRBV7-3 with TRBJ1-6, with 7 bases that match TRBD1. Losses at the gene ends were 5 bases for V and 6 bases for J; bases not matched to a gene: 4. The V gene's germline CDR1 is SGHTA and CDR2 FQGTGA. This CDR3 comprises 14 residues. The CDR3 nucleotides are TGTGCCAGCAGCCCGGGACAGATTAATTCACCCCTCCACTTT. Translating it yields CASSPGQINSPLHF. The entire variable domain, with the rest obtained from reference TRBV7-3 and TRBJ1-6, is as follows: GAGVSQTPSNKVTEKGKYVELRCDPISGHTALYWYRQSLGQGPEFLIYFQGTGAADDSGLPNDRFFAVRPEGSVSTLKIQRTERGDSAVYLCASSPGQINSPLHFGNGTRLTVT.

The chain combines TRBV24-1 with TRBJ1-2, with D hard to call. Germline assignment: CDR1 KGHDR and CDR2 SFDVKD. V was clipped by 1 base and J by 4 bases, with 6 bases between them. This CDR3 is built from 13 residues. In DNA, the CDR3 is TGTGCCACCAGTGATTTAAACGGCTATGGCTACACCTTC. It is translated as CATSDLNGYGYTF.